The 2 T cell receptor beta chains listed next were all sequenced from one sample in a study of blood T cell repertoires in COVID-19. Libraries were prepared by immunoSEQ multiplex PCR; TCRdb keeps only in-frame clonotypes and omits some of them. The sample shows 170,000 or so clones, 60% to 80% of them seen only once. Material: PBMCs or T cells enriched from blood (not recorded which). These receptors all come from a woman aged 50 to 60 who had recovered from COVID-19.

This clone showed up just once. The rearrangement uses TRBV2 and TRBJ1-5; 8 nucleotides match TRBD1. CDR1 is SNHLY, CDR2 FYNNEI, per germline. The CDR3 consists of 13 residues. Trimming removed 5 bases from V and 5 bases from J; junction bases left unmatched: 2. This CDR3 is CASSTTGDQPQHF. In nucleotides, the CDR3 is TGTGCCAGCAGTACGACAGGGGATCAGCCCCAGCATTTT.

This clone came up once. The CDR3 region has the DNA TGTGCCAGCAGCCGGGGGGGAAACTTCTACGAGCAGTACTTC. Its translation is CASSRGGNFYEQYF. The chain uses TRBV28 and TRBJ2-7, with 8 bases matching TRBD2. The ends lost 6 bases at V and 3 bases at J; junction bases unmatched: 7. Per germline, CDR1 MDHEN and CDR2 SYDVKM. The CDR3 totals 14 residues.